The 27 T cell receptor beta chains below come from one sample, sequenced in a study of blood T cell repertoires in COVID-19. Only in-frame clones appear in the TCRdb table, and some are missing; sequencing was by immunoSEQ multiplex PCR. The sample shows 300,000 or so clones, about 85% of them seen only once. The sequenced material came from peripheral blood. The receptors shown here come from a woman aged 50 to 60 with active or convalescent COVID-19.

V gene TRBV11-3 combines with J gene TRBJ2-3; no definite D call. The length of the CDR3 is 12 residues. Per the germline V gene, CDR1 is SGHNT and CDR2 is YENEEA. The V gene lost 2 bases and the J gene lost 5 bases, with 5 bases spanning the gap. The CDR3 DNA follows: TGTGCCAGCAGCTTAACTGGAGATACGCAGTATTTT. Amino acid sequence: CASSLTGDTQYF.

This clone appeared a single time. The chain recombines TRBV18 with TRBJ2-1; a weak D match, TRBD1 (5 bases). V gave up 6 bases and J gave up 9 bases, with 12 bases separating them. CDR1 is KGHSH, CDR2 LQKENI, per germline. This CDR3 has 12 residues. The CDR3 loop is CASSGDSAEQFF. CDR3 DNA sequence: TGTGCCAGCTCCGGAGACAGTGCTGAGCAGTTCTTC.

The chain couples TRBV7-9 to TRBJ2-2; possibly TRBD1 for D (6 bases). The CDR3 is 14 residues long. In germline, CDR1 is SEHNR, CDR2 FQNEAQ (reference sequence). Trimming took 5 bases from V and 3 from J, leaving 10 bases between them. The CDR3 loop reads CASSRGQYTGELFF. Written as DNA, the CDR3 is TGTGCCAGCAGCCGTGGACAGTACACCGGGGAGCTGTTTTTT. The full variable domain, its missing parts supplied by reference TRBV7-9 and TRBJ2-2, is DTGVSQNPRHKITKRGQNVTFRCDPISEHNRLYWYRQTLGQGPEFLTYFQNEAQLEKSRLLSDRFSAERPKGSFSTLEIQRTEQGDSAMYLCASSRGQYTGELFFGEGSRLTVL.

V gene TRBV29-1 combines with J gene TRBJ2-3; 9 positions match TRBD2. Germline lookup yields CDR1 SQVTM and CDR2 ANQGSEA. The CDR3 has 16 residues. V gave up 4 bases and J gave up 4 bases; unmatched junction bases: 12. DNA of the CDR3: TGCAGCGTTGCAGGTTTTAGCGGGAGTTCCGCAGATACGCAGTATTTT. The encoded protein is CSVAGFSGSSADTQYF.

This clone came up a few times. The chain uses TRBV5-8 and TRBJ2-7, with 13 bases aligning to TRBD2. CDR3 length: 17 residues. V shed 0 bases and J 1 base; nucleotides not matched to a gene: 4. Germline V CDR1 and CDR2: SGHTS, YDEGEE. CDR3 loop: CASSLVTSGRGSYEQYF. Here the CDR3 DNA reads TGTGCCAGCAGCTTGGTAACTAGCGGGAGGGGGTCCTACGAGCAGTACTTC.

The chain is built from TRBV29-1 and TRBJ2-1; possibly TRBD1 for D (5 bases). Between the trimmed V and J ends, which lost 4 bases and 6 bases, there was a span of 10 bases. The CDR3 has 12 residues. Per the germline V gene, CDR1 is SQVTM and CDR2 is ANQGSEA. The CDR3 loop is CSVVQGLNEQFF. CDR3 sequence (DNA): TGCAGCGTTGTTCAGGGCCTCAATGAGCAGTTCTTC.

This clone was counted once. The chain joins TRBV7-8 to TRBJ2-1; possible D gene TRBD1, 6 bases. Germline V CDR1 and CDR2: SGHVS, FQNEAQ. V gave up 1 base and J gave up 7 bases, with 14 bases separating them. CDR3 length equals 15 residues. The CDR3 loop reads CASSLGVVGGNEQFF. DNA of the CDR3: TGTGCCAGCAGCTTAGGAGTTGTAGGGGGAAATGAGCAGTTCTTC.

This clone came up once. V and J are TRBV13 and TRBJ1-1; TRBD1 matches 10 bases. Trimming removed 5 bases from V and 3 bases from J; junction bases left unmatched: 3. CDR1 is PRHDT and CDR2 is FYEKMQ in the germline V gene (reference sequence). The CDR3 sequence is 14 residues long. For the CDR3, the DNA is TGTGCCAGCAGCAGGGACAGGGGATACACTGAAGCTTTCTTT. This sequence encodes CASSRDRGYTEAFF.

The chain links TRBV24-1 to TRBJ2-2, with 13 bases that match TRBD2. The CDR3 covers 20 residues. Trimming cost V 3 bases and J 7 bases; bases outside gene matches: 16. CDR1 and CDR2 from the germline V gene are KGHDR and SFDVKD. CDR3 residues: CATSDNERRTSGSRNGELFF. The DNA of the CDR3 is TGTGCCACCAGTGATAACGAAAGGAGGACTAGCGGGAGTCGTAACGGGGAGCTGTTTTTT.

This clone was counted only a few times. V is TRBV7-9 and J is TRBJ1-2, with D perhaps TRBD1 (5 bases). Trimming pared 5 bases from V and 3 bases from J, leaving 19 bases between. The CDR3 is 16 residues long. Looked up from germline, CDR1 is SEHNR and CDR2 is FQNEAQ (reference sequence). The CDR3 DNA reads TGTGCCAGCAGCCCGCTGCGGGACCTAGGGGACTATGGCTACACCTTC. This translates into CASSPLRDLGDYGYTF.

The chain couples TRBV3-1 (or the pseudogene TRBV3-2) to TRBJ2-6; D gene ambiguous. V shed 5 bases and J shed 1 base, with 6 bases lying between them. CDR3 length: 14 amino acids. Germline V gene lookup returns CDR1 LGHDT and CDR2 YNNKEL (reference sequence). The CDR3 coding sequence is TGTGCCAGCAGCTCCCAATCTGGGGCCAACGTCCTGACTTTC. It is translated as CASSSQSGANVLTF.

This clone was found once. The V and J genes are TRBV4-1 and TRBJ2-7, with 10 positions matching TRBD2. Germline trimming cut 3 bases from V and 8 bases from J; bases unmatched to any gene: 19. The germline CDR1 and CDR2 sequences are MGHRA and YSYEKL. The CDR3 runs 18 residues. CDR3: CASSHSLFRTSGGTQQYF. CDR3 bases: TGCGCCAGCAGCCATTCCCTATTCAGGACTAGCGGTGGTACGCAGCAGTACTTC.

The chain uses TRBV2 and TRBJ2-1; 10 positions match TRBD2. This CDR3 region has 16 residues. V trimming: 6 bases; J trimming: 5 bases; junction bases outside the gene matches: 10. CDR1 is SNHLY and CDR2 is FYNNEI in the germline V gene. The CDR3 DNA sequence: TGTGCCAGCAGACCTAGCGGGAGCTATCTAGACAATGAGCAGTTCTTC. It codes for CASRPSGSYLDNEQFF.

The genes are TRBV6-5 and TRBJ1-1; unclear D gene. The CDR3 is 14 amino acids. V gave up 6 bases and J gave up 6 bases, with 17 bases separating them. Germline lookup yields CDR1 MNHEY and CDR2 SVGAGI. CDR3 bases: TGTGCCAGCAGCCCAAATATTGGGAGAGCTGAAGCTTTCTTT. Translated, it gives CASSPNIGRAEAFF.

The chain uses TRBV7-2 and TRBJ2-3, with TRBD1 matching over 10 bases. This CDR3 region has 14 residues. The germline V gene has CDR1 SGHTA and CDR2 FQGNSA. J lost 4 bases, V lost 4 bases, and 2 bases had no gene match. The CDR3, as DNA: TGTGCCAGCAGCTCAGACAGGGGGCCAGATACGCAGTATTTT. Amino acids: CASSSDRGPDTQYF.

The V gene is TRBV6-4, the J gene TRBJ2-3, with 10 bases that match TRBD1. The V segment lost 6 bases and the J segment 7 bases; nucleotides outside the gene matches: 16. Germline V gene data show CDR1 as MRHNA and CDR2 as SNTAGT. This CDR3 has 17 residues. The CDR3 DNA reads as TGTGCCAGCAGCCCCCTCCCGGGACAGGGGTACGGAAATACGCAGTATTTT. Translation: CASSPLPGQGYGNTQYF.

This sequence joins TRBV10-3 and TRBJ1-1; perhaps TRBD1 as D (6 bases). Germline assignment: CDR1 ENHRY and CDR2 SYGVKD. Deletions cut 11 bases from V and 1 base from J, with 14 bases between. The CDR3 is 13 amino acids. The CDR3 spells CASKLQGNTEAFF. CDR3 DNA sequence: TGTGCCTCCAAACTACAGGGGAACACTGAAGCTTTCTTT.

This chain links TRBV7-2 with TRBJ2-1; possible D gene TRBD2, 5 bases. The germline V and J ends were trimmed by 5 bases and 0 bases, with 11 bases remaining between them. The CDR3 has 15 amino acids. CDR1 is SGHTA, CDR2 FQGNSA, per germline. The CDR3 protein is CASSPPGGSYNEQFF. For the CDR3, the DNA is TGTGCCAGCAGCCCCCCCGGAGGCTCCTACAATGAGCAGTTCTTC.

This chain connects TRBV5-1 to TRBJ2-1, with D maybe TRBD2 (6 bases). The ends were cut back, 4 bases at V and 10 bases at J, with 15 bases in the middle. In germline, CDR1 is SGHRS, CDR2 YFSETQ. This CDR3 contains 13 residues. In DNA form, the CDR3 reads TGCGCCAGCAGCCCGCTCTCCCGGGAGGAGCAGTTCTTC. It specifies CASSPLSREEQFF.

The chain carries TRBV28 and TRBJ2-7; 9 bases fit TRBD2. V lost 4 bases to trimming and J lost 6 bases; unmatched junction nucleotides: 7. This CDR3 has 14 residues. CDR1 and CDR2 (germline): MDHEN, SYDVKM. The CDR3 nucleotides read TGTGCCAGCAGTTCTAGCGGGACCTCAGTCGAGCAGTACTTC. It translates to CASSSSGTSVEQYF.

The rearrangement joins TRBV7-9 to TRBJ2-3; the match to TRBD2 covers 8 bases. V was pared by 2 bases and J by 0 bases, with 4 bases of the junction left unmatched. The CDR3 is made up of 16 amino acids. The germline gives CDR1 SEHNR, CDR2 FQNEAQ (reference sequence). CDR3 nucleotides: TGTGCCAGCAGCTTACGGGCTAGCGGGAGCACAGATACGCAGTATTTT. This translates into CASSLRASGSTDTQYF.

V is TRBV7-9 and J is TRBJ2-5; 7 bases map to TRBD2. The germline CDR1 and CDR2 sequences are SEHNR and FQNEAQ (reference sequence). This CDR3 has 16 amino acids. J gave up 2 bases and V 1 base, and 7 bases lay outside the gene matches. The CDR3 DNA sequence: TGTGCCAGCAGCTTAGTTCTCCGACTAGCTCAAGAGACCCAGTACTTC. It yields the protein CASSLVLRLAQETQYF.

This chain links TRBV19 with TRBJ2-2; D might be TRBD1 (6 bases). The CDR3 is 18 residues long. The V gene lost 7 bases and the J gene lost 4 bases, with 25 bases spanning the gap. Germline CDR1 reads LNHDA; CDR2 reads SQIVND (reference sequence). CDR3 residues: CASTFGQTITASTGELFF. The DNA of the CDR3 is TGTGCCAGTACTTTCGGACAGACCATTACGGCGAGCACCGGGGAGCTGTTTTTT.

This clone has only one observation. V usage is TRBV29-1 and J usage is TRBJ1-4; TRBD1 agrees at 8 bases. Looked up from germline, CDR1 is SQVTM and CDR2 is ANQGSEA. Trimming cost V 6 bases and J 6 bases; bases outside gene matches: 6. The CDR3 has 13 residues. CDR3 loop: CSVRTGWDEKLFF. In nucleotides, the CDR3 is TGCAGCGTGAGGACAGGGTGGGATGAAAAACTGTTTTTT.

This clone was picked up many times. This chain links TRBV3-1 (or the pseudogene TRBV3-2) with TRBJ1-6; a weak D match, TRBD1 (6 bases). V was shortened by 3 bases and J by 8 bases, with 8 bases between the two germline ends. The germline V gene encodes CDR1 LGHDT and CDR2 YNNKEL (reference sequence). The CDR3 is made up of 13 amino acids. The CDR3 region is CASSHPGDSPLHF. CDR3 nucleotide sequence: TGTGCCAGCAGCCATCCAGGGGATTCACCCCTCCACTTT.

This clone showed up just a few times. V usage is TRBV2 and J usage is TRBJ1-1; 10 positions match TRBD1. Germline loops: CDR1 SNHLY, CDR2 FYNNEI. V lost 4 bases and J lost 5; bases outside the gene matches: 7. CDR3 size: 15 residues. The CDR3 is CASSVDRGPRTEAFF. The CDR3 nucleotides are TGTGCCAGCAGTGTCGACAGGGGGCCCCGAACTGAAGCTTTCTTT.

V usage is TRBV4-1 and J usage is TRBJ1-1, with a possible D match to TRBD1 (6 bases). Per the germline V gene, CDR1 is MGHRA and CDR2 is YSYEKL. This CDR3 is 13 amino acids long. V gave up 0 bases and J gave up 9 bases, with 11 bases separating them. CDR3 sequence reads: CASSQDLGGQAFF. CDR3 DNA: TGCGCCAGCAGCCAAGATTTGGGGGGGCAAGCTTTCTTT.